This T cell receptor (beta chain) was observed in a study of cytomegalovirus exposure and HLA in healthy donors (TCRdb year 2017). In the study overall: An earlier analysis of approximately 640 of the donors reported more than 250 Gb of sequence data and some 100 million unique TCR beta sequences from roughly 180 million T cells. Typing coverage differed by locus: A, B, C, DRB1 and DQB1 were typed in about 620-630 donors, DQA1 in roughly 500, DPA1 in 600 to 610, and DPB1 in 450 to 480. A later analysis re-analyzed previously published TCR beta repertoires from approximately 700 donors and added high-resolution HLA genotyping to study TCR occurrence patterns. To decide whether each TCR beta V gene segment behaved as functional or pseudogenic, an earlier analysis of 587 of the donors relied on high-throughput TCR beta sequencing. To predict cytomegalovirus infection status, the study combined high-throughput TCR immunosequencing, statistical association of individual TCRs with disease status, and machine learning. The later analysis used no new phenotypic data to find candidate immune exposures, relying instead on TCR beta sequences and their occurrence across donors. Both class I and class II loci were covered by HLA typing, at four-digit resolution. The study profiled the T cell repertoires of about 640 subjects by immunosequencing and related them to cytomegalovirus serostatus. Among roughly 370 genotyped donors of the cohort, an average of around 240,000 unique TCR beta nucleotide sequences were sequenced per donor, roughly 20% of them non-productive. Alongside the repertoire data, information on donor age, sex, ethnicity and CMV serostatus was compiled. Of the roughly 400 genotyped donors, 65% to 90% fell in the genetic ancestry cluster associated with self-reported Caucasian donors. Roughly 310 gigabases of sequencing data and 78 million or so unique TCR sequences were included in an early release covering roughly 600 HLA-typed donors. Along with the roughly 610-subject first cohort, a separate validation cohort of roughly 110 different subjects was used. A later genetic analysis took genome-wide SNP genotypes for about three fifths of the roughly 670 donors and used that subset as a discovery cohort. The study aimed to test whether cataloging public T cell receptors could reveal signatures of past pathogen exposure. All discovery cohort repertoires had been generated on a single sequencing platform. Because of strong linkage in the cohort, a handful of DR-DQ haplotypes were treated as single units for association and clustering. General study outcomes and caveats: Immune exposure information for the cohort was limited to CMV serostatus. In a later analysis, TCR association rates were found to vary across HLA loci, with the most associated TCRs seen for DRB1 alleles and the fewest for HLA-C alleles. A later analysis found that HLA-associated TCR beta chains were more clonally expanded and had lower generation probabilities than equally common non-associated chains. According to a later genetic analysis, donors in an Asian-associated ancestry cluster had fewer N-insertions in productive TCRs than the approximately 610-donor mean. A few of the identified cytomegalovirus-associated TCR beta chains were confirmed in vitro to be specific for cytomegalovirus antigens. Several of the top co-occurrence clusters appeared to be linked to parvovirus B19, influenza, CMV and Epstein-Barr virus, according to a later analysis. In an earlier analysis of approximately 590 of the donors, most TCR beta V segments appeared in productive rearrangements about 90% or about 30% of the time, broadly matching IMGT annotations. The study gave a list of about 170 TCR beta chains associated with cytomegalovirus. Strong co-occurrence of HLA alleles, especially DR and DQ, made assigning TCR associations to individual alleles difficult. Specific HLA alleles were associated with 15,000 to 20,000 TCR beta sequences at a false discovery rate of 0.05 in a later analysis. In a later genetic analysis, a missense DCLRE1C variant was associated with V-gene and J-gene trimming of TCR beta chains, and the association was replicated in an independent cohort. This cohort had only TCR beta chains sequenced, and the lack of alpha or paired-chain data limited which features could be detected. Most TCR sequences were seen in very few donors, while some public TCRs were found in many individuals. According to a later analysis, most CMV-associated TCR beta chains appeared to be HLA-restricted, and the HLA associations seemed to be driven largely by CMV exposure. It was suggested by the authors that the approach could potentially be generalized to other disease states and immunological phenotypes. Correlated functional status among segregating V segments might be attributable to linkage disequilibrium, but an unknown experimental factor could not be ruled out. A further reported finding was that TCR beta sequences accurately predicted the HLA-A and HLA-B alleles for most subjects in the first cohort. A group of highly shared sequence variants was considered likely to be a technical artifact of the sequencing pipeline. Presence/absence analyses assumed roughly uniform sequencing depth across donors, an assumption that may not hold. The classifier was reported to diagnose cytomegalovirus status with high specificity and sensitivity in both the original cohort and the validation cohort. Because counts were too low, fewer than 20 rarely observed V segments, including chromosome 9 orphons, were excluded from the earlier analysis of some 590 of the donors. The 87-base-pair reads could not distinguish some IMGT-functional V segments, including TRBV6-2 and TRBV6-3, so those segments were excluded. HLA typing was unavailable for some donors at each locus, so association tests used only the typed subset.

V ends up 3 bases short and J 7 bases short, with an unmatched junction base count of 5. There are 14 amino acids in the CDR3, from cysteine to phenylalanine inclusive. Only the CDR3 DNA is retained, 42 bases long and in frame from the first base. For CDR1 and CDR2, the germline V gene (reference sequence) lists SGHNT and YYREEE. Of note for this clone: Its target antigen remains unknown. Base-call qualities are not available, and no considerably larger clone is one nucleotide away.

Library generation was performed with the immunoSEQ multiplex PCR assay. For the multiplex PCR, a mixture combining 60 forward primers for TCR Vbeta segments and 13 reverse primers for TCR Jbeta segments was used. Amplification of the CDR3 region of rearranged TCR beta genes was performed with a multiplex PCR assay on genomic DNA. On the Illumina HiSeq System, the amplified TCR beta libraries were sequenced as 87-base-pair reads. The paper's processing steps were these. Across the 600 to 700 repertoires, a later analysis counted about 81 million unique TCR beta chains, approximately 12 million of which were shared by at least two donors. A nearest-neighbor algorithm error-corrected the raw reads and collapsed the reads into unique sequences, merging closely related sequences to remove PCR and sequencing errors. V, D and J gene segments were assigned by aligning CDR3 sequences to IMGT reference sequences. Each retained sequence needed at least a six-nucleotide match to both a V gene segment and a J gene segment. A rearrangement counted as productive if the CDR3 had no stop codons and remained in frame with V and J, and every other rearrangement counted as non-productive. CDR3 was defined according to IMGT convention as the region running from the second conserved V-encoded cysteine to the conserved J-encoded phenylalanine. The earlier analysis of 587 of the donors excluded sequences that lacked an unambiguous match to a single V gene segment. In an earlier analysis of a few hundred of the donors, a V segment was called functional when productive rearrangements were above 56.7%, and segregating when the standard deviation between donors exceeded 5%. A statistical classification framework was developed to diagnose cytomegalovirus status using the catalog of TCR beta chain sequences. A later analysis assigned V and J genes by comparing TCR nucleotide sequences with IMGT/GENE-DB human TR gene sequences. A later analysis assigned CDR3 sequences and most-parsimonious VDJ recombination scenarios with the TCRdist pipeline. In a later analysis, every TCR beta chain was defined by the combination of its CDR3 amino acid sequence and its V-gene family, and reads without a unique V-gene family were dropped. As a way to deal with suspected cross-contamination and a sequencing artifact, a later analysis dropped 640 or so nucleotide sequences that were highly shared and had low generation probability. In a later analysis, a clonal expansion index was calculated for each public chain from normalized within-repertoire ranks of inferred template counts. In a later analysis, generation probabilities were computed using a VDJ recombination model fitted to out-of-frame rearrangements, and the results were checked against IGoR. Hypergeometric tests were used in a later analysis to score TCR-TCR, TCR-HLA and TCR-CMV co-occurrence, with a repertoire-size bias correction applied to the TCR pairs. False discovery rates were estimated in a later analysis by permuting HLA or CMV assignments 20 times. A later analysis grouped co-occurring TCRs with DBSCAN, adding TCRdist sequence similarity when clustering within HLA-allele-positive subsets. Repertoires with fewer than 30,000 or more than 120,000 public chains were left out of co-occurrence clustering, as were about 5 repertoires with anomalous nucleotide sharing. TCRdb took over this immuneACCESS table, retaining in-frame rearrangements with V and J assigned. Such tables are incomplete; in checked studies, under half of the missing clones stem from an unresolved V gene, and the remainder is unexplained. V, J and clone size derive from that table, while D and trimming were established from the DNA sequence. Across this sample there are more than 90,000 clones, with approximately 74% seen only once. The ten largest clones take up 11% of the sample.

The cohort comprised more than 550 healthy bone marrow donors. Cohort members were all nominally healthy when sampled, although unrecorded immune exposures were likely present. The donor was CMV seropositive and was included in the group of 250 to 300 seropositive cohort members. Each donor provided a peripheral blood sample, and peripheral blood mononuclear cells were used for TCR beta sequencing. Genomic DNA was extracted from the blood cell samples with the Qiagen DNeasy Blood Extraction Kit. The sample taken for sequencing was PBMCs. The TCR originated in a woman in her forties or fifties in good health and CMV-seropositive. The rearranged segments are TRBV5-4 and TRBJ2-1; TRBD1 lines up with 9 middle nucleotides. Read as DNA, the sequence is TGTGCCAGCAGCTCCGGGACAGGGAGGAATGAGCAGTTCTTC. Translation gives CASSSGTGRNEQFF.